This entry concerns a single TCR beta chain. Its target is unknown. Profiling relied on immunoSEQ multiplex PCR, and the TCRdb table lists in-frame clones only, not all of them. The sample holds 200,000 to 250,000 clones, around nine tenths seen once. The length of the CDR3 is 16 residues. J gave up 8 bases and V 2 bases, and 6 bases lay outside the gene matches. The V gene's germline CDR1 is MNHEY and CDR2 SMNVEV (reference sequence). These data come from a study of cytomegalovirus exposure and HLA in healthy donors. Study conclusions and caveats: According to a later analysis, TCR clusters from the first cohort tended to co-occur in the 120 or so validation repertoires.

The receptor's source is a woman aged 18-29 years in good health and CMV-seronegative. The gene calls are TRBV27 and TRBJ2-2, with 12 bases lining up with TRBD2. Input material: PBMCs. CDR3 DNA sequence: TGTGCCAGCAGTTTACTGACTAGCGGGAGAGGAGGGGAGCTGTTTTTT. It translates to CASSLLTSGRGGELFF.